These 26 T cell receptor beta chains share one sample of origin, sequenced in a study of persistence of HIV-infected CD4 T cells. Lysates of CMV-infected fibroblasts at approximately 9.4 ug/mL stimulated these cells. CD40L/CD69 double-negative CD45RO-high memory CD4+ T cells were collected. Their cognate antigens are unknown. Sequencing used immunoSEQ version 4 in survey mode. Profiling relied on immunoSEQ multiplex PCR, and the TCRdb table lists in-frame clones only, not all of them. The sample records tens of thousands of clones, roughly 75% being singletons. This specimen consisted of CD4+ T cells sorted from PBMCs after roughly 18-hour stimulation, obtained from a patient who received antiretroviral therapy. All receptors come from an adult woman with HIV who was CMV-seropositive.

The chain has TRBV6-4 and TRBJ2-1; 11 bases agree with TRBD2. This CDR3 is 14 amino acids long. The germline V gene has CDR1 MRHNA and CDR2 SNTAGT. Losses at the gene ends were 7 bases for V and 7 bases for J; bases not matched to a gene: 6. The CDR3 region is CASNPGTSGNEQFF. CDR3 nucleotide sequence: TGTGCCAGCAACCCAGGGACTAGCGGAAATGAGCAGTTCTTC.

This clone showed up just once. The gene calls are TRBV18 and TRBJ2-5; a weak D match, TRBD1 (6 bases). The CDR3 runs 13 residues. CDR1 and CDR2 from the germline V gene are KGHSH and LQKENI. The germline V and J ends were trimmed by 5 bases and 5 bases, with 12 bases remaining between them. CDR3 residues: CASSTGMFETQYF. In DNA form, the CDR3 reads TGTGCCAGCTCAACAGGGATGTTCGAGACCCAGTACTTC.

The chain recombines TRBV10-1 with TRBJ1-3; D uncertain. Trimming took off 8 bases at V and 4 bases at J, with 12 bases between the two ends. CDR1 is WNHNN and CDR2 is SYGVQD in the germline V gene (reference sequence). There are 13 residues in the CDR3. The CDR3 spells CASAGRSGNTIYF. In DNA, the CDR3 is TGCGCCAGCGCAGGAAGGTCCGGAAACACCATATATTTT.

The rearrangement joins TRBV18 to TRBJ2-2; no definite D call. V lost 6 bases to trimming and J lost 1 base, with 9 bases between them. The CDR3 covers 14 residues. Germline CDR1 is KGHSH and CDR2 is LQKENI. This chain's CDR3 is CASSLAGNTGELFF. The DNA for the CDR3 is TGTGCCAGCTCCCTCGCCGGGAACACCGGGGAGCTGTTTTTT. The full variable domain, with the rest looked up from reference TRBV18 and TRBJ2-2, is NAGVMQNPRHLVRRRGQEARLRCSPMKGHSHVYWYRQLPEEGLKFMVYLQKENIIDESGMPKERFSAEFPKEGPSILRIQQVVRGDSAAYFCASSLAGNTGELFFGEGSRLTVL.

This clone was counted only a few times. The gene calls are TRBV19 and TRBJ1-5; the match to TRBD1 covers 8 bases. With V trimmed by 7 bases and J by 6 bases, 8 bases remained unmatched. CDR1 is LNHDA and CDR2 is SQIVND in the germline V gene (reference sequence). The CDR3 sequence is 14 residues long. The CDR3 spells CASTTGQGTQPQHF. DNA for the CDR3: TGTGCCAGTACGACAGGACAGGGTACTCAGCCCCAGCATTTT.

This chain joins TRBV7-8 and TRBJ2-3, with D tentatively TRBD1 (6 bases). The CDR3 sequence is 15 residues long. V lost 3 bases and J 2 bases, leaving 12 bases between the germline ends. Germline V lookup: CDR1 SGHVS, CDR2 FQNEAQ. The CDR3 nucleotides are TGTGCCAGCAGCTTTAGACAGGCCTACACAGATACGCAGTATTTT. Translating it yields CASSFRQAYTDTQYF.

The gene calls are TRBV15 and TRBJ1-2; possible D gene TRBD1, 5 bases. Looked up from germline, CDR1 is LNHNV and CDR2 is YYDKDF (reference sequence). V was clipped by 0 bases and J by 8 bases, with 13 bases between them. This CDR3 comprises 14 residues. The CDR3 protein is CATSRDSAGSGYTF. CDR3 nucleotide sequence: TGTGCCACCAGCAGAGATTCGGCAGGGAGCGGCTACACCTTC.

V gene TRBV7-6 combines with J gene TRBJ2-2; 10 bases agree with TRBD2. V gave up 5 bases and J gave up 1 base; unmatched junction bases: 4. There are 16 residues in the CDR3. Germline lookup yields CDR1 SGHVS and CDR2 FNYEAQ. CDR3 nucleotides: TGTGCCAGCAGCCTAGGACTAGCGGAGAACACCGGGGAGCTGTTTTTT. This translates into CASSLGLAENTGELFF. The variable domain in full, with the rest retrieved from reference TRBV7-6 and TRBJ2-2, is GAGVSQSPRYKVTKRGQDVALRCDPISGHVSLYWYRQALGQGPEFLTYFNYEAQQDKSGLPNDRFSAERPEGSISTLTIQRTEQRDSAMYRCASSLGLAENTGELFFGEGSRLTVL.

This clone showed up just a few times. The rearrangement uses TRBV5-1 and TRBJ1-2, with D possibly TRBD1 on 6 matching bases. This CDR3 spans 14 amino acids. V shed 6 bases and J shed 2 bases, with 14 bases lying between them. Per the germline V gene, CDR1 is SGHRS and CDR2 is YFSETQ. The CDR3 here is CASTLDSANYGYTF. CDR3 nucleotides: TGCGCCAGCACCCTGGACAGCGCCAACTATGGCTACACCTTC. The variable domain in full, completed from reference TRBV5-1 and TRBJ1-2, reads KAGVTQTPRYLIKTRGQQVTLSCSPISGHRSVSWYQQTPGQGLQFLFEYFSETQRNKGNFPGRFSGRQFSNSRSEMNVSTLELGDSALYLCASTLDSANYGYTFGSGTRLTVV.

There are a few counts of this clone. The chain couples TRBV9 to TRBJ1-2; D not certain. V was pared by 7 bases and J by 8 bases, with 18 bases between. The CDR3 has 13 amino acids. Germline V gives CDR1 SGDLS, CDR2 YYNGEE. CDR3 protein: CASSTRERVGYTF. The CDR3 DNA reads TGTGCCAGCTCCACTAGGGAAAGAGTCGGCTACACCTTC.

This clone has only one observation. CDR3 sequence reads: CASSLERPGFGELFF. CDR3 DNA sequence: TGCGCCAGCAGCTTGGAGCGGCCTGGATTCGGGGAGCTGTTTTTT. The chain uses TRBV5-1 and TRBJ2-2, with TRBD2 as a possible D gene (5 bases). The CDR3 spans 15 residues. The germline CDR1 and CDR2 sequences are SGHRS and YFSETQ. V lost 0 bases, J lost 7 bases, and 13 bases lay in between. Full variable domain (remainder filled in from reference TRBV5-1 and TRBJ2-2): KAGVTQTPRYLIKTRGQQVTLSCSPISGHRSVSWYQQTPGQGLQFLFEYFSETQRNKGNFPGRFSGRQFSNSRSEMNVSTLELGDSALYLCASSLERPGFGELFFGEGSRLTVL.

CDR3 sequence: CASSLDDTATGELFF. The CDR3 bases are TGTGCCAGCAGCCTAGACGACACGGCCACCGGGGAGCTGTTTTTT. This chain links TRBV7-9 with TRBJ2-2, with D unresolved. V was trimmed by 5 bases and J by 4 bases, leaving 14 bases between them. This CDR3 has 15 amino acids. The germline V gene has CDR1 SEHNR and CDR2 FQNEAQ (reference sequence).

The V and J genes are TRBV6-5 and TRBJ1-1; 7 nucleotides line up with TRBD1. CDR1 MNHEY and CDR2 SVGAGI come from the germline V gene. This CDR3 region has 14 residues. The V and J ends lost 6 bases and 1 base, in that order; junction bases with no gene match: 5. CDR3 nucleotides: TGTGCCAGCAGCCACGGACAGGCGAACACTGAAGCTTTCTTT. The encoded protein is CASSHGQANTEAFF.

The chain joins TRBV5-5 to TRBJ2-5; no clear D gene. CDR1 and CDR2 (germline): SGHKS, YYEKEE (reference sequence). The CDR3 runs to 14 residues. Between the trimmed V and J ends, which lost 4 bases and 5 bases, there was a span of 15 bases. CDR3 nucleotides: TGTGCCAGCAGCCGGACGGTACCCGGGGAGACCCAGTACTTC. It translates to CASSRTVPGETQYF.

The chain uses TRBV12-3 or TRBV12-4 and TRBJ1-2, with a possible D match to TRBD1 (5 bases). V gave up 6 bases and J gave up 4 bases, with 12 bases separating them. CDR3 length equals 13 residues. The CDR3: CASSRATGYGYTF. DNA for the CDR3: TGTGCCAGCAGCCGGGCCACAGGCTATGGCTACACCTTC.

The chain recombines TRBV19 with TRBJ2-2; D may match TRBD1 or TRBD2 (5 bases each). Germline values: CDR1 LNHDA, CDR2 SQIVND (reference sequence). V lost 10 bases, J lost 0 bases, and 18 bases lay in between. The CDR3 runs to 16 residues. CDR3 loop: CATRGKGLSNTGELFF. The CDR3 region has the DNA TGTGCCACACGGGGCAAGGGGCTGTCGAACACCGGGGAGCTGTTTTTT.

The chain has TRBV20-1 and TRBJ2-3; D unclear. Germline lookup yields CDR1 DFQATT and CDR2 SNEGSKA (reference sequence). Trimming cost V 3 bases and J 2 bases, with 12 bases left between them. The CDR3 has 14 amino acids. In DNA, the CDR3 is TGCAGTGCTAGTCTTGGATCAGACACAGATACGCAGTATTTT. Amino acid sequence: CSASLGSDTDTQYF.

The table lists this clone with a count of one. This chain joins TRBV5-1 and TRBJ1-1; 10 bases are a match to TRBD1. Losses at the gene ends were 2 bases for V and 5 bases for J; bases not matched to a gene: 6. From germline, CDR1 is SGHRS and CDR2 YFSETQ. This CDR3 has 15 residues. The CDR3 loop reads CASSLQPGQGTEAFF. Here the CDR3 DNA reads TGCGCCAGCAGCTTACAACCGGGACAGGGGACTGAAGCTTTCTTT.

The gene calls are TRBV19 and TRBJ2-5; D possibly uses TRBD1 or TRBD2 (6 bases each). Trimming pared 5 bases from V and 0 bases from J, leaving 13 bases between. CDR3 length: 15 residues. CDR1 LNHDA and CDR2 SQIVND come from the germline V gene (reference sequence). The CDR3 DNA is TGTGCCAGTAGTGACCCCGGGGGCTACCAAGAGACCCAGTACTTC. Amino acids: CASSDPGGYQETQYF.

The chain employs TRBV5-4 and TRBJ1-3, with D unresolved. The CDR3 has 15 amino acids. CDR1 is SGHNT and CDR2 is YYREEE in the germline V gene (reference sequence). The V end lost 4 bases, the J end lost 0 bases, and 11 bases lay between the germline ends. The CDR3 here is CASSGTGSSGNTIYF. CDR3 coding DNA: TGTGCCAGCAGCGGCACCGGGAGCTCTGGAAACACCATATATTTT.

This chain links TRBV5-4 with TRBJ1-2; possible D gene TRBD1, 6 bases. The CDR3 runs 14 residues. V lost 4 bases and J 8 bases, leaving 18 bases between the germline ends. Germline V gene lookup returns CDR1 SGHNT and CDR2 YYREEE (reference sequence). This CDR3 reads CASSNYGTKLGYTF. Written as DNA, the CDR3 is TGTGCCAGCAGCAACTACGGGACAAAGCTGGGCTACACCTTC.

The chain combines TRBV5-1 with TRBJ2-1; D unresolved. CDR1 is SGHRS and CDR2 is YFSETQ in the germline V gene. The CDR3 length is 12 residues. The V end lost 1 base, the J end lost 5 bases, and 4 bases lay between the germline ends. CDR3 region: CASSLYNNEQFF. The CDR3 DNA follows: TGCGCCAGCAGCTTGTACAACAATGAGCAGTTCTTC.

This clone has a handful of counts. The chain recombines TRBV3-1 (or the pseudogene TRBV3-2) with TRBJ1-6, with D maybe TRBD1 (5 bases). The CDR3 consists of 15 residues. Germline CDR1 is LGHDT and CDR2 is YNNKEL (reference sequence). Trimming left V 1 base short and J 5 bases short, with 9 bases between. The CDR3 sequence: CASSQVSRDNSPLHF. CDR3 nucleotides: TGTGCCAGCAGCCAAGTTTCCAGGGATAATTCACCCCTCCACTTT.

The CDR3 region has the DNA TGCAGCGCCCGGGGCGTCTCTGGAAACACCATATATTTT. This sequence encodes CSARGVSGNTIYF. V usage is TRBV29-1 and J usage is TRBJ1-3; D might be TRBD1 (5 bases). CDR1 is SQVTM and CDR2 is ANQGSEA in the germline V gene. There are 13 residues in the CDR3. V was clipped by 7 bases and J by 0 bases, with 10 bases between them.

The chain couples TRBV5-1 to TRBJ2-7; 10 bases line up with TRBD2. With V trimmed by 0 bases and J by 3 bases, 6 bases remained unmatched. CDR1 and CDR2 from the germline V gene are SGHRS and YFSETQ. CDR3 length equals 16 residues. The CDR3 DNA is TGCGCCAGCAGCTTGGGGCTAGCGGGGGACCACTACGAGCAGTACTTC. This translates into CASSLGLAGDHYEQYF.

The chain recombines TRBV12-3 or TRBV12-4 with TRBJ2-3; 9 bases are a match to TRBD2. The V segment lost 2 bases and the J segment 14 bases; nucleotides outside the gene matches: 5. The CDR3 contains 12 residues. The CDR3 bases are TGTGCCAGCAGTTTATCCGGACTAGCGCCGTATTTT. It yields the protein CASSLSGLAPYF.